This TCR beta chain was documented in a study of blood T cell repertoires in COVID-19. Here immunoSEQ multiplex PCR was the method, and the copy in TCRdb shows in-frame clones only, minus some. The table includes just over 250,000 clones, 75% to 90% detected once. This clone was observed a single time. J was trimmed by 2 bases and V by 6 bases; bases with no gene match: 5. CDR1 is MDHEN and CDR2 is SYDVKM in the germline V gene. The CDR3 length is 14 residues. The specimen was peripheral blood. V is TRBV28 and J is TRBJ2-7; 9 bases line up with TRBD2. This sequence was found in a woman in her sixties or seventies with COVID-19, enrolled during active disease. The CDR3 spells CASSLAGQAYEQYF. In DNA form, the CDR3 reads TGTGCCAGCAGCCTAGCGGGGCAAGCCTACGAGCAGTACTTC.